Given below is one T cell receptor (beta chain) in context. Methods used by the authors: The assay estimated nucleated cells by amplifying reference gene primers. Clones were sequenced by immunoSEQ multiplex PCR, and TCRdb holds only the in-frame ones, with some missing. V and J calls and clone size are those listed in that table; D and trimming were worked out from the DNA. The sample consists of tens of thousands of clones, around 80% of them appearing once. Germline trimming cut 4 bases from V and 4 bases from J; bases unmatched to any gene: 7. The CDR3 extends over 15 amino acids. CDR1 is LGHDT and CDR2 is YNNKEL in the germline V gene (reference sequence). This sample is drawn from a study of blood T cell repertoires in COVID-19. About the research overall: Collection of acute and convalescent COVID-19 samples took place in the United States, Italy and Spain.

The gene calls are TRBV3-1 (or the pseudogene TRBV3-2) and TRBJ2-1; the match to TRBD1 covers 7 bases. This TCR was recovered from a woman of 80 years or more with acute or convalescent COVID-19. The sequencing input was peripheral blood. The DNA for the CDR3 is TGTGCCAGCAGCCTTGGGACAGCCAAATACAATGAGCAGTTCTTC. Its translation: CASSLGTAKYNEQFF.